Below, 2 T cell receptor beta chains from the same sample are listed, as sequenced in a study of T cells after yellow fever vaccination (dated by TCRdb to 2018 to 2020). The sample's treatment or condition label, in plain terms: live attenuated yellow fever vaccine strain. Libraries were prepared through 5' RACE. Sequencing took place on an Illumina NovaSeq 6000. TCRdb applied fastp at Q25 and MiXCR to the public reads, then kept only in-frame beta chains. Here each entry gathers all rows of one CDR3 protein and keeps the most common genes and DNA. Here the sample has around 340,000 distinct CDR3 sequences; around an eighth occur a single time. The top ten clones comprise 3.2% of the sample. The sample consisted of CD4+ T cells sorted from PBMCs, taken 15 days after the yellow fever booster vaccination. These receptors were obtained from a man between 18 and 35 years old who received the YFV17D yellow fever vaccine.

This clonotype was counted ten times or more. The rearrangement joins TRBV7-2 to TRBJ2-5; weak D call: TRBD1 (5 bases). CDR3 length: 16 residues. With 0 bases removed from V and 5 bases from J, the gap between germline ends came to 16 bases. CDR1 is SGHTA, CDR2 FQGNSA, per germline. In DNA, the CDR3 is TGTGCCAGCAGCTTAGCCTTGAGTAGGGGCAGGGAGACCCAGTACTTC. Residues: CASSLALSRGRETQYF.

The sample holds many counts of this clonotype. The gene calls are TRBV7-2 and TRBJ2-1; D call uncertain. V lost 5 bases and J 0 bases, leaving 11 bases between the germline ends. Germline CDR1 is SGHTA and CDR2 is FQGNSA. The CDR3 contains 15 residues. In nucleotides, the CDR3 is TGTGCCAGCAGCAGAGCCGGAAGCTCCTACAATGAGCAGTTCTTC. Encoded protein: CASSRAGSSYNEQFF.